This TCR beta chain originates from a study of shared clonotypes between healthy human individuals. The study ran the assay at deep level. This table comes from immunoSEQ multiplex PCR, and its TCRdb copy is limited to in-frame clones, with some not included. The sample carries 1 million to 1.3 million clones, approximately 80% recorded once. Germline assignment: CDR1 MNHEY and CDR2 SMNVEV (reference sequence). The CDR3 length is 13 residues. V gave up 3 bases and J gave up 3 bases, with 8 bases separating them. Overall study findings and caveats: Roughly 5% of naive CD4 clonotypes were shared across a handful of donors. Deeper or shallower sequencing was expected to change how clonotypes are shared among donors. Lower generation probabilities were found for non-shared clonotypes than for those shared by all four donors.

For this clone: Its antigen is unknown.

The chain carries TRBV27 and TRBJ1-1, with a possible D match to TRBD1 (6 bases). The sequenced sample consisted of memory CD4+ T cells from PBMCs. Noted subset: CD45RA-negative fraction. The sequence was obtained from a man in his late teens or twenties in good health. Some clones in this sample may be carry-over from other donors' samples. CDR3 bases: TGTGCCAGCAGTTTTAGGGGGTACACTGAAGCTTTCTTT. Its translation: CASSFRGYTEAFF.